These T cell receptor beta chains were read from a single sample in a study of vaccination effects on CD4 cells after COVID-19. Antigen specificity for these receptors is unknown. Using immunoSEQ multiplex PCR, the repertoire was profiled, and TCRdb retains in-frame clones only, with some absent. The sample has approximately 44,000 clones, roughly 70% seen once; the top ten hold roughly 24%. The input for sequencing was CD4+ T cells from PBMCs cultured with HCoV-OC43 spike peptides, taken before COVID-19 vaccination. The receptors stem from a human donor who received a COVID-19 vaccine. The CDR3 runs from the conserved cysteine through the conserved F or W. A D gene is named only where the DNA matches it firmly. Clone size is stated in some rows and not others, as once, few, many or a class when expanded.

j_call: TRBJ2-1
v_call: TRBV4-2
clone_size: few
d_call: TRBD2
cdr3_nt: TGTGCCAGCAGCCACAGAGGGAGCGGGGTCACCAATGAGCAGTTCTTC
cdr3_aa: CASSHRGSGVTNEQFF

j_call: TRBJ1-6
v_call: TRBV7-2
clone_size: once
d_call: NA
cdr3_nt: TGTGCCAGCAGCTCCGATTCACCCCTCCACTTT
cdr3_aa: CASSSDSPLHF

j_call: TRBJ1-1
v_call: TRBV5-4
clone_size: NA
d_call: TRBD1
cdr3_nt: TGTGCCAGCAGCGCGGGGAACAGGGGCACTGAAGCTTTCTTT
cdr3_aa: CASSAGNRGTEAFF

j_call: TRBJ2-7
v_call: TRBV7-2
clone_size: NA
d_call: TRBD1
cdr3_nt: TGTGCCAGCAGCTTAGCCCCGGGACAGACCTACGAGCAGTACTTC
cdr3_aa: CASSLAPGQTYEQYF

j_call: TRBJ1-2
v_call: TRBV5-1
clone_size: NA
d_call: NA
cdr3_nt: TGCGCCAGCAGCTTAGGAGTCCAGGGTCAATTAAACTATGGCTACACCTTC
cdr3_aa: CASSLGVQGQLNYGYTF

j_call: TRBJ1-2
v_call: TRBV19
clone_size: NA
d_call: TRBD1
cdr3_nt: TGTGCCAGTACCCCAAGCGGGACAGGAAAAGGCTACACCTTC
cdr3_aa: CASTPSGTGKGYTF

j_call: TRBJ1-2
v_call: TRBV12-3/TRBV12-4
clone_size: NA
d_call: NA
cdr3_nt: TGTGCCAGCAGTTTAACCGGGAACGCTGGCTACACCTTC
cdr3_aa: CASSLTGNAGYTF

j_call: TRBJ2-2
v_call: TRBV19
clone_size: NA
d_call: TRBD2
cdr3_nt: TGTGCCAGTAGTATCGGGGGGGGGCCGAGCACCGGGGAGCTGTTTTTT
cdr3_aa: CASSIGGGPSTGELFF

j_call: TRBJ2-1
v_call: TRBV3-1/TRBV3-2
clone_size: NA
d_call: TRBD2
cdr3_nt: TGTGCCAGCAGCCCGAGGGTTGCGGGAGGGCGGAATGAGCAGTTCTTC
cdr3_aa: CASSPRVAGGRNEQFF

j_call: TRBJ2-7
v_call: TRBV27
clone_size: NA
d_call: NA
cdr3_nt: TGTGCCAGCAGTTCTTCCCCTTACTACGAGCAGTACTTC
cdr3_aa: CASSSSPYYEQYF

j_call: TRBJ2-7
v_call: TRBV23-1
clone_size: NA
d_call: NA
cdr3_nt: TGCGCCAGCAGCCCGACTAGCTCCTACGAGCAGTACTTC
cdr3_aa: CASSPTSSYEQYF

j_call: TRBJ1-3
v_call: TRBV6-1
clone_size: NA
d_call: NA
cdr3_nt: TGTGCCAGCAGTGAAGATCCGAGCTCTGGAAACACCATATATTTT
cdr3_aa: CASSEDPSSGNTIYF

j_call: TRBJ1-3
v_call: TRBV7-2
clone_size: NA
d_call: NA
cdr3_nt: TGTGCCAGCAGCTTAACCCGGGCGCTAACTTTCTCTGGAAACACCATATATTTT
cdr3_aa: CASSLTRALTFSGNTIYF

j_call: TRBJ1-2
v_call: TRBV3-1/TRBV3-2
clone_size: NA
d_call: TRBD1
cdr3_nt: TGTGCCAGCAGGTCCGGGACAGGGTATGGCTACACCTTC
cdr3_aa: CASRSGTGYGYTF

j_call: TRBJ1-4
v_call: TRBV28
clone_size: NA
d_call: NA
cdr3_nt: TGTGCCAGCAGTTGGACCCTAGGCACTAATGAAAAACTGTTTTTT
cdr3_aa: CASSWTLGTNEKLFF

j_call: TRBJ1-6
v_call: TRBV29-1
clone_size: NA
d_call: TRBD1
cdr3_nt: TGCAGCGTTTCCCAGGGGGGGAATTCACCCCTCCACTTT
cdr3_aa: CSVSQGGNSPLHF

j_call: TRBJ1-2
v_call: TRBV4-1
clone_size: NA
d_call: NA
cdr3_nt: TGCGCCAGCAGCCAAGGTGGAACGAACTATGGCTACACCTTC
cdr3_aa: CASSQGGTNYGYTF

j_call: TRBJ2-5
v_call: TRBV5-4
clone_size: NA
d_call: TRBD1
cdr3_nt: TGTGCCAGCAGCTCCACCTACAGGGGACAAGAGACCCAGTACTTC
cdr3_aa: CASSSTYRGQETQYF

j_call: TRBJ2-1
v_call: TRBV5-1
clone_size: NA
d_call: TRBD1
cdr3_nt: TGCGCCAGCAGCTTGGCAGTGACAGGGAACAATGAGCAGTTCTTC
cdr3_aa: CASSLAVTGNNEQFF

j_call: TRBJ1-3
v_call: TRBV12-3/TRBV12-4
clone_size: NA
d_call: NA
cdr3_nt: TGTGCCAGCAGTTTGCGGTCGCAAGACACCATATATTTT
cdr3_aa: CASSLRSQDTIYF

j_call: TRBJ2-7
v_call: TRBV6-5
clone_size: NA
d_call: TRBD1
cdr3_nt: TGTGCCAGTATACAGGGGTTGGCGTCCTACGAGCAGTACTTC
cdr3_aa: CASIQGLASYEQYF

j_call: TRBJ2-7
v_call: TRBV4-1
clone_size: NA
d_call: TRBD1
cdr3_nt: TGCGCCAGCAGCCAAGATTCGGCAGGGGGCTTGAGGGAGCAGTACTTC
cdr3_aa: CASSQDSAGGLREQYF